This T cell receptor (beta chain) originates from a study of CD8+ T cells in alopecia areata. On the study more broadly: For the treated group, dosing was oral tofacitinib at 5 to 10 mg twice daily.

Notes on the study in general: Normal scalp showed lower clonality than lesional scalp, especially alopecia totalis/universalis.

Germline values: CDR1 SNHLY, CDR2 FYNNEI. Trimming left V 5 bases short and J 8 bases short, with 12 bases between. This CDR3 is 12 amino acids long. This clone came up a few times. The antigen is unknown. Extracted RNA was reverse transcribed, and the resulting cDNA served as sequencing template. Assay used: immunoSEQ multiplex PCR; TCRdb lists only in-frame clones, some missing. The sample consists of 150,000 to 200,000 clones, roughly 58% of them appearing once. Treatment reported: oral pan-JAK inhibitor, 5-10 mg twice daily. As part of sample collection, lesional scalp punch biopsies and peripheral blood were taken from alopecia areata patients.

This chain connects TRBV2 to TRBJ1-2; no clear D gene. The TCR was taken from a human donor with alopecia areata. The sequenced sample was CD4+ T cells sorted from blood, obtained between weeks 55 and 65, from a patient treated with tofacitinib. The CDR3 DNA follows: TGTGCCAGCAGTTCCCTTGCTAGAGGCTACACCTTC. The encoded protein is CASSSLARGYTF.